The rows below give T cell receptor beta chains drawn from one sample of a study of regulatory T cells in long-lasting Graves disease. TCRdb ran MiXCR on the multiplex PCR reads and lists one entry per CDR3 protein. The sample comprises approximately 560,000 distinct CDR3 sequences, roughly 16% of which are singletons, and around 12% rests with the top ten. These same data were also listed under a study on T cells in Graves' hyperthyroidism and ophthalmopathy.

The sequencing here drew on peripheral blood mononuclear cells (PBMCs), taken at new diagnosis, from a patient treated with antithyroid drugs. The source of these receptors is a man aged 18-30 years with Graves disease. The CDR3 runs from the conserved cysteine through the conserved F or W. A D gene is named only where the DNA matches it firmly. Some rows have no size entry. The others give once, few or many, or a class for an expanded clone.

CDR3aa: CATSDHGRGNSRDTEAFF
CDR3nt: TGTGCCACCAGTGACCATGGCAGAGGAAATTCTCGGGACACTGAAGCTTTCTTT
j_gene: TRBJ1-1
d_gene: .
abundance: .
v_gene: TRBV24-1

CDR3aa: CAWSLGQSSYNEQFF
CDR3nt: TGTGCCTGGAGTCTGGGACAGAGCTCCTACAATGAGCAGTTCTTC
j_gene: TRBJ2-1
d_gene: TRBD1
abundance: many
v_gene: TRBV30

CDR3aa: CASRGSGRAVDTQYF
CDR3nt: TGCGCCAGCAGAGGAAGCGGGAGGGCCGTAGATACGCAGTATTTT
j_gene: TRBJ2-3
d_gene: TRBD2
abundance: many
v_gene: TRBV5-1

CDR3aa: CASSRGQGSQPQHF
CDR3nt: TGTGCCAGCAGTAGGGGACAGGGGAGTCAGCCCCAGCATTTT
j_gene: TRBJ1-5
d_gene: TRBD1
abundance: many
v_gene: TRBV7-9

CDR3aa: CSARDGTGIYYGYTF
CDR3nt: TGCAGTGCTAGAGATGGGACGGGGATCTACTATGGCTACACCTTC
j_gene: TRBJ1-2
d_gene: .
abundance: many
v_gene: TRBV20-1

CDR3aa: CASKDRFDSPLHF
CDR3nt: TGCGCCAGCAAGGACAGGTTCGACTCACCCCTCCACTTT
j_gene: TRBJ1-6
d_gene: TRBD1
abundance: .
v_gene: TRBV10-2

CDR3aa: CASSWIFPGDRVHYGYTF
CDR3nt: TGCGCCAGCAGCTGGATCTTCCCCGGGGACAGGGTACACTATGGCTACACCTTC
j_gene: TRBJ1-2
d_gene: TRBD1
abundance: few
v_gene: TRBV5-1

CDR3aa: CASSDRSNAGPQETQYF
CDR3nt: TGCGCCAGCAGTGATAGGTCCAACGCTGGGCCCCAAGAGACCCAGTACTTC
j_gene: TRBJ2-5
d_gene: .
abundance: few
v_gene: TRBV10-2

CDR3aa: CASSVKDGWRNEQFF
CDR3nt: TGTGCCAGCAGCGTAAAGGACGGGTGGAGGAATGAGCAGTTCTTC
j_gene: TRBJ2-1
d_gene: .
abundance: few
v_gene: TRBV7-3

CDR3aa: CASSKPGTSAQHF
CDR3nt: TGTGCCAGCAGTAAACCCGGGACTTCGGCCCAGCATTTT
j_gene: TRBJ1-5
d_gene: .
abundance: .
v_gene: TRBV6-1

CDR3aa: CASSSPPGTSGEQFF
CDR3nt: TGTGCCAGCAGCTCTCCCCCCGGGACTAGCGGTGAGCAGTTCTTC
j_gene: TRBJ2-1
d_gene: TRBD2
abundance: .
v_gene: TRBV9